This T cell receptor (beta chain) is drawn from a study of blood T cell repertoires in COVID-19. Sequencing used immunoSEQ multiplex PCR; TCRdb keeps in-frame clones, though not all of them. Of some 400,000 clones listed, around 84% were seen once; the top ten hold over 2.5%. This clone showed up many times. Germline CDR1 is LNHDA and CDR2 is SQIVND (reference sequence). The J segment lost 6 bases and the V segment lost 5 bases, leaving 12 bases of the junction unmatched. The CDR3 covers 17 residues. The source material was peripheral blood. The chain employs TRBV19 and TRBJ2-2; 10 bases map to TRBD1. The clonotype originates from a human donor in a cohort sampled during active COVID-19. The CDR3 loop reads CASSATGGAGTAGELFF. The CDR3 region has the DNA TGTGCCAGTAGTGCGACAGGGGGCGCGGGGACGGCCGGGGAGCTGTTTTTT.